The next 8 T cell receptor beta chains were all read from a single sample in a study of blood T cell repertoires in COVID-19. Sequenced by immunoSEQ multiplex PCR; TCRdb stores in-frame clones only, minus some. In the table there are over 150,000 clones, more than 80% of which are singletons. The sequenced sample consisted of PBMCs or T cells enriched from blood (not recorded which). Every receptor here comes from a middle-aged man who had recovered from COVID-19.

This rearrangement joins TRBV6-6 to TRBJ1-2; D possibly corresponds to TRBD1 (5 bases). Trimming left V 2 bases short and J 10 bases short, with 8 bases between. The CDR3 loop spans 11 amino acids. Per the germline V gene, CDR1 is MNHNY and CDR2 is SVGAGI (reference sequence). CDR3 residues: CASSYAGPYTF. In DNA, the CDR3 is TGTGCCAGCAGTTACGCGGGACCCTACACCTTC.

This clone was observed a few times. The chain is built from TRBV28 and TRBJ1-1, with 8 positions matching TRBD1. With V trimmed by 5 bases and J by 8 bases, 1 base remained unmatched. This CDR3 spans 11 amino acids. Germline V gene lookup returns CDR1 MDHEN and CDR2 SYDVKM. The CDR3 here is CASSGDREAFF. CDR3 sequence (DNA): TGTGCCAGCAGTGGGGACAGGGAAGCTTTCTTT.

This sequence joins TRBV7-9 and TRBJ1-2, with 8 bases lining up with TRBD1. Germline lookup yields CDR1 SEHNR and CDR2 FQNEAQ (reference sequence). The trim removed 1 base at V and 5 bases at J, leaving 6 bases unmatched. CDR3 length: 15 residues. The CDR3 sequence: CASSLGRGPGYGYTF. In nucleotides, the CDR3 is TGTGCCAGCAGCTTAGGCAGGGGGCCAGGGTATGGCTACACCTTC.

This chain uses TRBV14 with TRBJ2-5; D not resolved. This CDR3 is 15 amino acids long. Germline V gene lookup returns CDR1 SGHDN and CDR2 FVKESK. V was cut by 4 bases and J by 1 base, with 13 bases left in between. The CDR3 sequence: CASSLLSHLQETQYF. The CDR3 region has the DNA TGTGCCAGCAGCCTCCTATCCCATCTCCAAGAGACCCAGTACTTC.

The chain couples TRBV5-8 to TRBJ1-1; D may be TRBD1 (5 bases). The V end lost 0 bases, the J end lost 8 bases, and 17 bases lay between the germline ends. The V gene's germline CDR1 is SGHTS and CDR2 YDEGEE. The CDR3 is 15 amino acids. The CDR3 region is CASSLVGGPLLEAFF. DNA of the CDR3: TGTGCCAGCAGCTTGGTCGGGGGACCGCTTCTGGAAGCTTTCTTT.

The chain couples TRBV5-4 to TRBJ2-2, with 7 bases matching TRBD1. Germline assignment: CDR1 SGHNT and CDR2 YYREEE (reference sequence). CDR3 size: 15 residues. Trimming took 7 bases from V and 1 from J; bases not matched to a gene: 7. CDR3: CASGSTGLNTGELFF. CDR3 DNA sequence: TGTGCCAGCGGATCGACAGGGTTGAACACCGGGGAGCTGTTTTTT.

This chain connects TRBV28 to TRBJ2-7, with D unclear. The V end was cut by 2 bases, the J end by 12 bases, with 17 bases between. Germline assignment: CDR1 MDHEN and CDR2 SYDVKM. This CDR3 is 13 amino acids long. The CDR3 here is CASSLGLRQWWYF. In DNA form, the CDR3 reads TGTGCCAGCAGTTTAGGGCTAAGGCAGTGGTGGTACTTC.

V gene TRBV11-1 combines with J gene TRBJ2-3; TRBD2 agrees at 10 bases. After removal of 8 bases from V and 4 bases from J, the junction contained 6 bases not matched to a gene. The germline V gene encodes CDR1 SGHAT and CDR2 FQDESV (reference sequence). CDR3 length: 14 amino acids. For the CDR3, the DNA is TGTGCCAGCGCTAGCGGGAGCAAACCAGATACGCAGTATTTT. Translation gives CASASGSKPDTQYF.